These 18 T cell receptor beta chains were sequenced from one sample in a study of glioma-infiltrating T cells. TCR alpha and beta CDR3 regions were amplified from RNA using iRepertoire nested multiplex PCR. Via MiXCR, TCRdb re-called the multiplex PCR reads, giving one row per CDR3 protein. The top ten hold approximately 12% of the sample, which has 400,000 or so distinct CDR3 sequences, about two fifths seen once. Input material: glioma tissue, nonneoplastic brain tissue, or PBMCs (not recorded which). The receptors were sampled from a human donor with low-grade glioma or glioblastoma, undergoing nonglioma brain surgery, or in good health (not recorded which).

Points on this clonotype: A much bigger clone sits one base away, suggesting this may be a read error. This chain connects TRBV27 to TRBJ2-3; tentatively, D is TRBD1 or TRBD2 (5 bases each). Trimming removed 3 bases from V and 14 bases from J, with 18 bases in between. CDR3 length equals 13 residues. From germline, CDR1 is MNHEY and CDR2 SMNVEV (reference sequence). This chain's CDR3 is CASSLRTGLRRYF. As DNA, the CDR3 is TGTGCCAGCAGTTTGAGGACGGGGCTTCGACGGTATTTT.

About this clonotype: A single base separates this from a much larger clone, so it may be a read error. The V call is TRBV6-5, the J call TRBJ1-1; the D is unclear. The CDR3 is 15 residues long. CDR1 is MNHEY and CDR2 is SVGAGI in the germline V gene. Trimming shortened V by 5 bases and J by 5 bases, and 18 bases separated the two germline ends. CDR3 bases: TGTGCCAGCAGTCTCCCAATTGTGTCTAAAACTGAAGCTTTCTTT. This encodes CASSLPIVSKTEAFF.

About this clonotype: A junction end diverges from the germline sequence, so it may reflect a read error. The CDR3 here is CASSVAITGYGEASF. In nucleotides, the CDR3 is TGTGCCAGCAGCGTAGCCATTACGGGGTACGGTGAAGCTTCCTTT. V is TRBV7-8 and J is TRBJ1-1, with D hard to call. Germline-derived CDR1 and CDR2 are SGHVS and FQNEAQ. The CDR3 is made up of 15 amino acids.

This clonotype has a handful of counts. The J gene is TRBJ2-1, the V gene TRBV5-8; D perhaps matches TRBD1 (5 bases). The CDR3 length is 15 residues. Looked up from germline, CDR1 is SGHTS and CDR2 is YDEGEE. V was pared by 1 base and J by 5 bases, with 13 bases between. CDR3 coding DNA: TGTGCCAGCAGCTTGCGCAGGGCAACGAACAATGAGCAGTTCTTC. It specifies CASSLRRATNNEQFF.

This clonotype was detected many times. The chain joins TRBV20-1 to TRBJ1-5; D call uncertain. Germline V gene sequence: CDR1 DFQATT, CDR2 SNEGSKA (reference sequence). V was clipped by 3 bases and J by 3 bases, with 6 bases between them. The CDR3 is made up of 12 amino acids. The CDR3 nucleotides are TGCAGTGCTAGCCCCCTCAATCAGCCCCAGCATTTT. It yields the protein CSASPLNQPQHF.

Comments on this clonotype: Its ends do not fully match the called genes, so a read error is possible. The chain links TRBV28 to TRBJ1-5; 7 nucleotides line up with TRBD1. Looked up from germline, CDR1 is MDHEN and CDR2 is SYDVKM. This CDR3 has 14 residues. CDR3: CASSFRDRNQPRHF. The CDR3 coding sequence is TGTGCCAGCAGTTTCCGGGACAGAAATCAGCCCCGGCATTTT.

The chain joins TRBV5-4 to TRBJ1-3, with D unresolved. V was shortened by 0 bases and J by 0 bases, with 7 bases between the two germline ends. Germline V gene lookup returns CDR1 SGHNT and CDR2 YYREEE (reference sequence). This CDR3 spans 15 amino acids. The CDR3 protein is CASSLDRASGNTIYF. The DNA for the CDR3 is TGTGCCAGCAGCTTGGACAGAGCCTCTGGAAACACCATATATTTT.

In the case of this clonotype: A read error may account for a junction end that differs from germline. The chain uses TRBV7-2 and TRBJ2-7, with D tentatively TRBD1 or TRBD2 (6 bases each). Germline values: CDR1 SGHTA, CDR2 FQGNSA. This CDR3 has 13 amino acids. In nucleotides, the CDR3 is TGTGCCAGCAGCTACGAGGGGGGCCGGGAGCGGTACTTC. Translated: CASSYEGGRERYF.

To note about this clonotype: A much larger clone lies a single base off, so this may be a read error. The rearrangement links TRBV7-3 to TRBJ2-1, with a possible D match to TRBD2 (6 bases). This CDR3 contains 13 residues. V was pared by 7 bases and J by 8 bases, with 15 bases between. The germline gives CDR1 SGHTA, CDR2 FQGTGA. In nucleotides, the CDR3 is TGTGCCAGCACCTCGCGTCCGGGGGATGAGCAGTTCTTC. Translation: CASTSRPGDEQFF.

The chain joins TRBV12-3 or TRBV12-4 to TRBJ1-1; D may be TRBD1 (6 bases). With 3 bases removed from V and 4 bases from J, the gap between germline ends came to 18 bases. The CDR3 covers 16 residues. The CDR3 region has the DNA TGTGCCAGCAGTTTGGGTCAGGGGAATAGGCGCACTGAAGCTTTCTTT. It encodes CASSLGQGNRRTEAFF.

The rearrangement joins TRBV10-3 to TRBJ1-1; no definite D call. The CDR3 extends over 14 amino acids. Germline lookup yields CDR1 ENHRY and CDR2 SYGVKD. The germline V and J ends were trimmed by 6 bases and 5 bases, with 16 bases remaining between them. The CDR3 is CAIRTDPLGTEAFF. In DNA form, the CDR3 reads TGTGCCATCAGGACGGACCCCCTCGGAACTGAAGCTTTCTTT.

This clonotype was observed at least ten times. The rearrangement uses TRBV7-2 and TRBJ2-3; D not resolved. This CDR3 is 11 amino acids long. CDR1 and CDR2 (germline): SGHTA, FQGNSA. The V gene lost 5 bases and the J gene lost 4 bases, with 4 bases spanning the gap. The CDR3 loop reads CASSPADTQYF. The CDR3 DNA reads as TGTGCCAGCAGCCCAGCAGATACGCAGTATTTT.

The J gene is TRBJ2-7, the V gene TRBV27; D gene uncertain. Trimming stripped 2 bases from V and 7 bases from J, with 12 bases between. The V gene's germline CDR1 is MNHEY and CDR2 SMNVEV (reference sequence). This CDR3 region has 13 residues. The CDR3 sequence: CASSLRRMGEQYF. DNA of the CDR3: TGTGCCAGCAGTTTAAGGCGAATGGGGGAGCAGTACTTC.

This clonotype was recorded many times. The chain has TRBV20-1 and TRBJ2-7; a weak D match, TRBD1 (5 bases). Germline CDR1 DFQATT, CDR2 SNEGSKA (reference sequence). Trimming removed 2 bases at V and 5 bases at J, with 16 bases between. CDR3 length: 14 amino acids. CDR3 DNA sequence: TGCAGTGCTAGACTCAGTGGGGCTCTGAACGAGCAGTACTTC. Its translation: CSARLSGALNEQYF.

The genes are TRBV27 and TRBJ2-3; D is possibly TRBD2 (7 bases). The V gene's germline CDR1 is MNHEY and CDR2 SMNVEV (reference sequence). This CDR3 has 19 amino acids. Trimming removed 3 bases from V and 4 bases from J, with 26 bases in between. The CDR3 sequence: CASSFWGGESPNSPDTQYF. The CDR3 DNA reads TGTGCCAGCAGTTTCTGGGGGGGCGAATCCCCGAATAGCCCAGATACGCAGTATTTT.

The table lists this clonotype with a count of one. The rearrangement uses TRBV29-1 and TRBJ2-3, with D perhaps matching TRBD2 (7 bases). The CDR3 covers 16 residues. Between the trimmed V and J ends, which lost 5 bases and 3 bases, there was a span of 21 bases. Per the germline V gene, CDR1 is SQVTM and CDR2 is ANQGSEA. CDR3 protein: CSVRLAEGVATDTQYF. The CDR3 DNA reads as TGCAGCGTTCGCCTAGCGGAGGGGGTGGCTACAGATACGCAGTATTTT.

As concerns this clonotype: With a much larger clone just one base away, this may be a read error. The V and J genes are TRBV15 and TRBJ2-3; 7 bases line up with TRBD1. The J call may be wrong; the DNA end is better matched by TRBJ1-5. There are 15 residues in the CDR3. Germline assignment: CDR1 LNHNV and CDR2 YYDKDF (reference sequence). CDR3 region: CATGRDSASTDTQHF. Here the CDR3 DNA reads TGTGCCACCGGCCGGGACAGTGCTAGCACAGATACGCAGCATTTT.

This clonotype was detected only once. The genes are TRBV4-1 and TRBJ2-1; possible D gene TRBD1, 6 bases. Trimming shortened V by 2 bases and J by 7 bases, and 12 bases separated the two germline ends. The CDR3 runs 14 residues. Germline values: CDR1 MGHRA, CDR2 YSYEKL. The CDR3 region is CASSQFTGINEQFF. In DNA form, the CDR3 reads TGCGCCAGCAGCCAATTTACAGGGATAAATGAGCAGTTCTTC.